The 30 T cell receptor beta chains presented below share a single source sample, sequenced in a study of T cells in narcolepsy. Measured with immunoSEQ multiplex PCR; TCRdb has only the in-frame clones, and not every one. The sample carries approximately 23,000 clones, approximately 85% recorded once. The specimen sequenced was memory (CD45RA-) CD4+ T cells from blood. These receptors came from a human donor in good health.

V is TRBV5-6 and J is TRBJ2-5; 7 bases match TRBD2. The CDR3 contains 15 residues. CDR1 and CDR2 from the germline V gene are SGHDT and YYEEEE. V trimming: 0 bases; J trimming: 1 base; junction bases outside the gene matches: 3. The CDR3 nucleotides read TGTGCCAGCAGCTTGGCCGGGGGGTTCCAAGAGACCCAGTACTTC. It yields the protein CASSLAGGFQETQYF.

This chain links TRBV6-6 with TRBJ1-5, with D hard to call. The CDR3 has 15 residues. V lost 7 bases and J lost 6, with 19 bases in between. In germline, CDR1 is MNHNY, CDR2 SVGAGI (reference sequence). CDR3: CASTDPGRSAQPQHF. The CDR3 DNA sequence: TGTGCCAGCACCGACCCGGGGAGGTCAGCTCAGCCCCAGCATTTT.

The chain joins TRBV4-2 to TRBJ2-5; 10 bases align to TRBD1. Germline CDR1 and CDR2: LGHNA and YNFKEQ. The CDR3 has 15 amino acids. The junction had 8 bases not matched to a gene; V was cut back by 5 bases and J by 5 bases. CDR3 sequence: CASSLPGQGFETQYF. CDR3 DNA: TGTGCCAGCAGCTTGCCGGGACAGGGGTTCGAGACCCAGTACTTC.

This sequence joins TRBV29-1 and TRBJ2-1, with 11 bases identical to TRBD2. This CDR3 comprises 15 residues. The V gene's germline CDR1 is SQVTM and CDR2 ANQGSEA. J lost 4 bases, V lost 4 bases, and 6 bases had no gene match. CDR3 amino acids: CSVGLAGRSYNEQFF. CDR3 DNA: TGCAGCGTTGGACTAGCGGGAAGGTCGTACAATGAGCAGTTCTTC.

The chain couples TRBV30 to TRBJ2-5; the match to TRBD2 covers 9 bases. Germline CDR1 reads GTSNPN; CDR2 reads SVGIG (reference sequence). The CDR3 is 17 amino acids. With V trimmed by 0 bases and J by 0 bases, 8 bases remained unmatched. CDR3 in amino acids: CAWSVDLAGPNQETQYF. The CDR3 bases are TGTGCCTGGAGTGTAGACCTAGCGGGACCAAACCAAGAGACCCAGTACTTC.

In DNA, the CDR3 is TGTGCCAGCAGCTGGGGATTGGACAGGTCCTATGGCTACACCTTC. Amino acid sequence: CASSWGLDRSYGYTF. The chain combines TRBV11-2 with TRBJ1-2; TRBD1 matches 7 bases. The CDR3 has 15 amino acids. Trimming at V came to 4 bases and at J to 4 bases, leaving 9 bases not matched to a gene. Germline loops: CDR1 SGHAT, CDR2 FQNNGV.

The rearrangement links TRBV5-1 to TRBJ2-6, with D tentatively TRBD1 (5 bases). The ends were cut back, 1 base at V and 0 bases at J, with 11 bases in the middle. The CDR3 loop spans 17 amino acids. Germline V gene sequence: CDR1 SGHRS, CDR2 YFSETQ. The CDR3 bases are TGCGCCAGCAGCTTGTCGACAGTTGTCTCTGGGGCCAACGTCCTGACTTTC. This gives the protein CASSLSTVVSGANVLTF.

This clone was picked up a small number of times. The chain is built from TRBV6-1 and TRBJ2-7; 10 nucleotides match TRBD1. The CDR3 is 13 amino acids. After removal of 10 bases from V and 4 bases from J, the junction contained 7 bases not matched to a gene. From germline, CDR1 is MNHNS and CDR2 SASEGT. The DNA for the CDR3 is TGTGCCACCTGGGACAGGGGCTCTTACGAGCAGTACTTC. This gives the protein CATWDRGSYEQYF.

The chain links TRBV13 to TRBJ2-3; TRBD1 aligns across 9 bases. This CDR3 region has 15 residues. CDR1 and CDR2 from the germline V gene are PRHDT and FYEKMQ (reference sequence). V lost 5 bases to trimming and J lost 1 base; unmatched junction nucleotides: 4. This CDR3 reads CASSSRTGGTDTQYF. CDR3 nucleotides: TGTGCCAGCAGCAGCCGGACAGGGGGCACAGATACGCAGTATTTT.

The chain joins TRBV18 to TRBJ1-2; D ambiguous. The CDR3 spans 15 residues. Germline V gene sequence: CDR1 KGHSH, CDR2 LQKENI. Trimming stripped 1 base from V and 0 bases from J, with 9 bases between. The DNA of the CDR3 is TGTGCCAGCTCACCACAGGGCAGAGCTAACTATGGCTACACCTTC. Translated, it gives CASSPQGRANYGYTF.

This clone has only a few counts. The chain recombines TRBV5-4 with TRBJ2-2, with 7 bases identical to TRBD2. With V trimmed by 5 bases and J by 6 bases, 7 bases remained unmatched. The germline gives CDR1 SGHNT, CDR2 YYREEE (reference sequence). The CDR3 sequence is 14 residues long. CDR3: CASSPFGRAGELFF. DNA of the CDR3: TGTGCCAGCAGTCCCTTTGGGAGGGCCGGGGAGCTGTTTTTT. Complete variable domain (other parts from reference TRBV5-4 and TRBJ2-2): ETGVTQSPTHLIKTRGQQVTLRCSSQSGHNTVSWYQQALGQGPQFIFQYYREEENGRGNFPPRFSGLQFPNYSSELNVNALELDDSALYLCASSPFGRAGELFFGEGSRLTVL.

This clone has more than one count but fewer than ten. The chain links TRBV19 to TRBJ2-5; 15 nucleotides align to TRBD2. The J segment lost 4 bases and the V segment lost 5 bases, leaving 2 bases of the junction unmatched. Germline values: CDR1 LNHDA, CDR2 SQIVND (reference sequence). The CDR3 has 15 amino acids. CDR3 DNA sequence: TGTGCCAGTAGTGCGGGACTAGCGGGAGGAGAGACCCAGTACTTC. Its protein product is CASSAGLAGGETQYF.

The chain employs TRBV28 and TRBJ1-5, with D unclear. This CDR3 comprises 14 residues. Deletions cut 1 base from V and 11 bases from J, with 15 bases between. Germline-derived CDR1 and CDR2 are MDHEN and SYDVKM. This chain's CDR3 is CASSLSVARSTQHF. CDR3 coding DNA: TGTGCCAGCAGTTTATCGGTGGCACGTTCTACCCAGCATTTT.

This clone came up once. This chain links TRBV27 with TRBJ2-3; D unresolved. Germline-derived CDR1 and CDR2 are MNHEY and SMNVEV (reference sequence). This CDR3 has 13 amino acids. V dropped 5 bases and J dropped 5 bases, with 11 bases sitting between them. The CDR3 nucleotides read TGTGCCAGCAGTCTACTTAATGAAGATACGCAGTATTTT. This gives the protein CASSLLNEDTQYF.

This rearrangement joins TRBV7-8 to TRBJ2-7; unclear D gene. The V and J ends lost 4 bases and 2 bases respectively, with 12 bases between them. The germline CDR1 and CDR2 sequences are SGHVS and FQNEAQ. The CDR3 has 14 amino acids. CDR3 DNA sequence: TGTGCCAGCAGCTCCGGACCCACGGCCTACGAGCAGTACTTC. Protein product: CASSSGPTAYEQYF.

V usage is TRBV18 and J usage is TRBJ1-1; 8 bases line up with TRBD1. The CDR3 covers 18 residues. The V and J ends lost 1 base and 10 bases, in that order; junction bases with no gene match: 20. Germline V CDR1 and CDR2: KGHSH, LQKENI. The CDR3 reads CASSPRPPGKTGDNIAFF. CDR3 DNA: TGTGCCAGCTCACCACGCCCCCCTGGTAAGACAGGGGACAATATAGCTTTCTTT.

The V gene is TRBV19, the J gene TRBJ1-5; 7 bases line up with TRBD1. CDR3 length: 13 residues. From germline, CDR1 is LNHDA and CDR2 SQIVND (reference sequence). V shed 5 bases and J 8 bases; nucleotides not matched to a gene: 6. The chain's CDR3 is CASSGTAREPQHF. In nucleotides, the CDR3 is TGTGCCAGTAGTGGGACAGCACGAGAGCCCCAGCATTTT.

The genes are TRBV11-1 and TRBJ2-7; D gene ambiguous. Germline V CDR1 and CDR2: SGHAT, FQDESV (reference sequence). The V end lost 3 bases, the J end lost 3 bases, and 9 bases lay between the germline ends. CDR3 length equals 13 residues. CDR3 bases: TGTGCCAGCAGCTTTGGACCTTACTACGAGCAGTACTTC. Its translation is CASSFGPYYEQYF. The whole variable domain, filled in from reference TRBV11-1 and TRBJ2-7, reads EAEVAQSPRYKITEKSQAVAFWCDPISGHATLYWYRQILGQGPELLVQFQDESVVDDSQLPKDRFSAERLKGVDSTLKIQPAELGDSAMYLCASSFGPYYEQYFGPGTRLTVT.

This clone has only one observation. This chain connects TRBV5-6 to TRBJ2-1; the D gene is possibly TRBD2 (5 bases). From germline, CDR1 is SGHDT and CDR2 YYEEEE. Trimming took 3 bases from V and 10 from J, leaving 17 bases between them. The CDR3 contains 14 residues. The CDR3 protein is CASSSPGGPKEQFF. CDR3 in DNA: TGTGCCAGCAGCTCCCCTGGAGGCCCGAAGGAGCAGTTCTTC.

The chain recombines TRBV25-1 with TRBJ1-1; no clear D gene. The germline V and J ends were trimmed by 3 bases and 7 bases, with 9 bases remaining between them. Per the germline V gene, CDR1 is MGHDK and CDR2 is SYGVNS. The CDR3 sequence is 12 residues long. CDR3 protein: CASSESIGEAFF. CDR3 sequence (DNA): TGTGCCAGCAGTGAGTCCATTGGTGAAGCTTTCTTT.

This clone was recorded once. This chain connects TRBV29-1 to TRBJ2-7; 13 nucleotides agree with TRBD2. V lost 3 bases to trimming and J lost 4 bases; unmatched junction nucleotides: 3. The CDR3 totals 14 residues. The germline gives CDR1 SQVTM, CDR2 ANQGSEA. CDR3 sequence: CSVDGTSGKYEQYF. The CDR3 bases are TGCAGCGTTGACGGGACTAGCGGGAAATACGAGCAGTACTTC.

The chain joins TRBV25-1 to TRBJ1-5, with D unclear. The CDR3 covers 17 residues. Per the germline V gene, CDR1 is MGHDK and CDR2 is SYGVNS. The germline V and J ends were trimmed by 3 bases and 0 bases, with 15 bases remaining between them. The CDR3 reads CASSESVGANSNQPQHF. In DNA form, the CDR3 reads TGTGCCAGCAGTGAGTCGGTAGGAGCTAATAGCAATCAGCCCCAGCATTTT.

Only a few counts were recorded for this clone. The chain uses TRBV10-3 and TRBJ1-1; 9 nucleotides align to TRBD1. The CDR3 runs 12 residues. V lost 6 bases to trimming and J lost 8 bases; unmatched junction nucleotides: 4. Germline CDR1 ENHRY, CDR2 SYGVKD. CDR3 sequence reads: CAIREGTGEAFF. In DNA, the CDR3 is TGTGCCATCAGGGAAGGGACAGGGGAAGCTTTCTTT.

The chain links TRBV6-5 to TRBJ2-3, with a possible D match to TRBD2 (5 bases). Germline V gene data show CDR1 as MNHEY and CDR2 as SVGAGI. Trimming shortened V by 2 bases and J by 2 bases, and 11 bases separated the two germline ends. This CDR3 has 15 residues. The CDR3 here is CASSYRGQNTDTQYF. The CDR3 DNA follows: TGTGCCAGCAGTTACCGAGGGCAGAACACAGATACGCAGTATTTT.

This clone was counted a single time. The chain carries TRBV7-2 and TRBJ1-1; tentatively, D is TRBD1 (6 bases). Germline-derived CDR1 and CDR2 are SGHTA and FQGNSA. V lost 5 bases, J lost 6 bases, and 10 bases lay in between. The CDR3 consists of 12 residues. CDR3 protein: CASSQRGAEAFF. The CDR3 DNA reads TGTGCCAGCAGCCAGAGGGGGGCTGAAGCTTTCTTT.

The chain has TRBV4-1 and TRBJ2-7; 14 bases are a match to TRBD2. Trimming at V came to 4 bases and at J to 3 bases, leaving 23 bases not matched to a gene. Germline assignment: CDR1 MGHRA and CDR2 YSYEKL. This CDR3 comprises 22 residues. CDR3 in amino acids: CASSPLPGKGLAGVSPNYEQYF. The CDR3 coding sequence is TGCGCCAGCAGCCCCCTGCCGGGGAAGGGACTAGCGGGAGTTTCCCCAAACTACGAGCAGTACTTC.

V and J are TRBV7-2 and TRBJ2-1, with D unresolved. Germline-derived CDR1 and CDR2 are SGHTA and FQGNSA. This CDR3 has 14 residues. V gave up 0 bases and J gave up 3 bases, with 6 bases separating them. CDR3 bases: TGTGCCAGCAGCTTAGCGCAGGTCTACAATGAGCAGTTCTTC. This codes for CASSLAQVYNEQFF.

V usage is TRBV28 and J usage is TRBJ2-7, with TRBD1 matching over 9 bases. V shed 8 bases, J shed 2 bases, and the junction held 7 bases outside the gene matches. The CDR3 loop spans 14 amino acids. Per the germline V gene, CDR1 is MDHEN and CDR2 is SYDVKM. The CDR3, as DNA: TGTGCCAGCCGGGCCGGGACAGGGCCCTACGAGCAGTACTTC. Its translation: CASRAGTGPYEQYF.

This chain links TRBV19 with TRBJ2-5; D gene ambiguous. V shed 1 base and J shed 2 bases, with 8 bases lying between them. Germline CDR1 and CDR2: LNHDA and SQIVND (reference sequence). This CDR3 contains 14 residues. For the CDR3, the DNA is TGTGCCAGTAGTATAGCTCGACGGCAAGAGACCCAGTACTTC. It specifies CASSIARRQETQYF.

The chain couples TRBV7-9 to TRBJ2-2; no firm D call. This CDR3 has 15 amino acids. The germline V and J ends were trimmed by 4 bases and 0 bases, with 9 bases remaining between them. Germline CDR1 reads SEHNR; CDR2 reads FQNEAQ (reference sequence). CDR3 DNA sequence: TGTGCCAGCAGCTATGGGCCCGCGAACACCGGGGAGCTGTTTTTT. Protein sequence: CASSYGPANTGELFF.